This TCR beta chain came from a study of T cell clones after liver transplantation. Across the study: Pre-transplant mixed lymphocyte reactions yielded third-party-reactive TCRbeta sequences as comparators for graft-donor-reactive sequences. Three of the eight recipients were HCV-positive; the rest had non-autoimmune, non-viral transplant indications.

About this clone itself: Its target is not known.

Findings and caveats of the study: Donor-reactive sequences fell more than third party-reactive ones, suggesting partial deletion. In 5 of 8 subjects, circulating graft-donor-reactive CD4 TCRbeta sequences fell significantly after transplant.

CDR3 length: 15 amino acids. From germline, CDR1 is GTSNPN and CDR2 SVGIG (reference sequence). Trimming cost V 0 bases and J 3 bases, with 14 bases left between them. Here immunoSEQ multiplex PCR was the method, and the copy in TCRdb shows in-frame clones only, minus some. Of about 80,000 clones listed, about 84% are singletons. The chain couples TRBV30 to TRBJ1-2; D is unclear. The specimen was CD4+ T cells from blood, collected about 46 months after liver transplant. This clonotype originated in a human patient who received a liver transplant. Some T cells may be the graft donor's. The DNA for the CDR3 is TGTGCCTGGAGTGTAGGATCTGCGGTCTACTATGGCTACACCTTC. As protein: CAWSVGSAVYYGYTF.